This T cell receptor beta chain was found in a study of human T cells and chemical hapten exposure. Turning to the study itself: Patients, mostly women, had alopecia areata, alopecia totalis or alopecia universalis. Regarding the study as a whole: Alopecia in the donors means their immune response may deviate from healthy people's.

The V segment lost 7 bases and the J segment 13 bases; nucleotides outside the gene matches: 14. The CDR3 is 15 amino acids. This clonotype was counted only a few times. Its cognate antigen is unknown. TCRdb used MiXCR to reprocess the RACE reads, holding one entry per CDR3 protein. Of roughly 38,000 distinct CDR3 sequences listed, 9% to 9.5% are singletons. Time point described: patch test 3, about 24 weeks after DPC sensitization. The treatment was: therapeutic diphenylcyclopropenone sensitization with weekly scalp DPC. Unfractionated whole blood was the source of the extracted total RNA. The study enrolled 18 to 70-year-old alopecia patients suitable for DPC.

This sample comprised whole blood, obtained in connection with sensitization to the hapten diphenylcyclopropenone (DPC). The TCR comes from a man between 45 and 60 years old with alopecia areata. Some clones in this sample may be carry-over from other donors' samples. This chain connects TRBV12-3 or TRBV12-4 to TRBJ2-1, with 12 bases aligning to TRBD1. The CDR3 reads CASTLSGTGGGEQFF. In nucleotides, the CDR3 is TGTGCCAGCACCCTGTCGGGGACAGGGGGCGGGGAACAGTTCTTC.